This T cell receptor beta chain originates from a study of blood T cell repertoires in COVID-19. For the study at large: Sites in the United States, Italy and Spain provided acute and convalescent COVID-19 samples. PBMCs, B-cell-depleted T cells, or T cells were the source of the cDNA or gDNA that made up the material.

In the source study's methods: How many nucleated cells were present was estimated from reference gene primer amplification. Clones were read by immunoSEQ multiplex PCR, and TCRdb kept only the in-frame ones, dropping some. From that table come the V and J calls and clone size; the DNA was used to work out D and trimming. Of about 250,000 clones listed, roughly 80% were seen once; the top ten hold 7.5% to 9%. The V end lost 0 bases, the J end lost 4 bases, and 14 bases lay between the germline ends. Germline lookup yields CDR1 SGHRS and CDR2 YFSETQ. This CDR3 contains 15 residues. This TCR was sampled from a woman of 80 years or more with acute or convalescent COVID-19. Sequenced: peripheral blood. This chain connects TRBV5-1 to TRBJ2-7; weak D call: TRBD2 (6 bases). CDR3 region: CASSLEGGDPYEQYF. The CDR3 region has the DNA TGCGCCAGCAGCTTGGAGGGCGGGGACCCTTACGAGCAGTACTTC.